Below, one T cell receptor beta chain is given with its context. Its antigen is unknown. As originally analysed: Filtering differed for immunoSEQ, which gave only junction sequences without quality scores. The repertoire was sequenced with immunoSEQ multiplex PCR; TCRdb's copy has only in-frame clones and lacks some. V and J calls and clone size come straight from that table; D and trimming were deduced from the DNA. The table records some 1.4 million clones, 95% to 97% of them present only once. Trimming shortened V by 1 base and J by 4 bases, and 17 bases separated the two germline ends. Per the germline V gene, CDR1 is SGHAT and CDR2 is FQNNGV. The CDR3 extends over 16 amino acids. Caucasian adults residing in Nashville, Tennessee made up all the donors. The split of CD4+ cells yielded CD45RA+ naive and CD45RA-negative memory subsets. This record comes from a study of shared clonotypes between healthy human individuals. Study-level points and caveats: Rarefaction analysis demonstrated incomplete sorted-subset sequencing notwithstanding large depth.

The chain combines TRBV11-2 with TRBJ2-7; D ambiguous. The TCR originated in a man aged 30 to 45 in good health. The sample was naive CD4+ T cells sorted from blood. The subset denotes: CD45RA+ positively selected. In nucleotides, the CDR3 is TGTGCCAGCAGCTTAGTCCCGTTCCTATCCCGGTACGAGCAGTACTTC. This encodes CASSLVPFLSRYEQYF.